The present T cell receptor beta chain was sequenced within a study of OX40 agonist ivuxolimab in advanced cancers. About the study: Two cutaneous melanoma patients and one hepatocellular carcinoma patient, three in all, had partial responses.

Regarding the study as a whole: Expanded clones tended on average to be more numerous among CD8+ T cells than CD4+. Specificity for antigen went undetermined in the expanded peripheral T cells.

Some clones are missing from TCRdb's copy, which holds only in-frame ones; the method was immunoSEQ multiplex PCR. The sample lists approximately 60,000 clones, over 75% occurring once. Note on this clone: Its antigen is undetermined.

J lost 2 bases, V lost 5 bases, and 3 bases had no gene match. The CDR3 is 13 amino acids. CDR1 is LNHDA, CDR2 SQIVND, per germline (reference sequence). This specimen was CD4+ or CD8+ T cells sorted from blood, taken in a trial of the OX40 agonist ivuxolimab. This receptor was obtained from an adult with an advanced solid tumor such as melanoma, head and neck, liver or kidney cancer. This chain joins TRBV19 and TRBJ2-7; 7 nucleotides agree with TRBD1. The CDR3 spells CASSDRAPYEQYF. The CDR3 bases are TGTGCCAGTAGTGACAGGGCCCCCTACGAGCAGTACTTC.